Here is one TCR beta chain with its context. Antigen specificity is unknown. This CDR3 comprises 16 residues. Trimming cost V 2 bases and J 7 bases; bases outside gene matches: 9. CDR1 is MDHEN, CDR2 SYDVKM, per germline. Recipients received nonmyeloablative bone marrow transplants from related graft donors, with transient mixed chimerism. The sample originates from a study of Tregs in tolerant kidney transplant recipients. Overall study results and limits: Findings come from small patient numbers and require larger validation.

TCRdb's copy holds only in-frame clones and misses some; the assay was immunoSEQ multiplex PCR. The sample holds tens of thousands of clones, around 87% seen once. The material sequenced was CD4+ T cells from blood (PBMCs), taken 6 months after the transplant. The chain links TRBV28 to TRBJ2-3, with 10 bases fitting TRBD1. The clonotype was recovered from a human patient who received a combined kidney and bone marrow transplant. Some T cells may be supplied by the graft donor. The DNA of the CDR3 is TGTGCCAGCAGTTTAGCGACAGGGGGCGCGGTATATACGCAGTATTTT. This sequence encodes CASSLATGGAVYTQYF. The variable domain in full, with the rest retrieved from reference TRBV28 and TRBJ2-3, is DVKVTQSSRYLVKRTGEKVFLECVQDMDHENMFWYRQDPGLGLRLIYFSYDVKMKEKGDIPEGYSVSREKKERFSLILESASTNQTSMYLCASSLATGGAVYTQYFGPGTRLTVL.